A single sample is the source of the 16 T cell receptor beta chains below, sequenced in a study of shared clonotypes between healthy human individuals. Assay: immunoSEQ multiplex PCR; the TCRdb copy retains only in-frame clones and omits some. The data hold 450,000 to 500,000 clones, with around 85% observed a single time. The sequenced sample consisted of PBMCs. The receptors stem from a woman aged 40 to 50 in good health. Some clones in this sample may be carry-over from other donors' samples.

The chain combines TRBV5-6 with TRBJ1-4; D is undetermined. Germline V CDR1 and CDR2: SGHDT, YYEEEE. The ends were cut back, 0 bases at V and 8 bases at J, with 11 bases in the middle. The CDR3 runs to 14 residues. CDR3 bases: TGTGCCAGCAGCTTGGGCCCTTATAAGGAAAAACTGTTTTTT. Its translation: CASSLGPYKEKLFF.

The V call is TRBV2, the J call TRBJ2-3; D is ambiguous. From germline, CDR1 is SNHLY and CDR2 FYNNEI. The CDR3 runs 13 residues. V lost 3 bases to trimming and J lost 1 base, with 5 bases between them. As DNA, the CDR3 is TGTGCCAGCAGTGAGTACGGCACAGATACGCAGTATTTT. Protein: CASSEYGTDTQYF.

The V gene is TRBV7-9, the J gene TRBJ2-6; 7 nucleotides line up with TRBD1. V shed 0 bases and J 1 base; nucleotides not matched to a gene: 9. CDR1 is SEHNR and CDR2 is FQNEAQ in the germline V gene (reference sequence). The CDR3 runs to 19 residues. The CDR3 is CASSLARQGVSSGANVLTF. The CDR3 DNA sequence: TGTGCCAGCAGCTTAGCGAGACAGGGTGTGAGTTCTGGGGCCAACGTCCTGACTTTC.

A note on this clone: The likely explanation is a read error, given a far larger clone one base away. This chain links TRBV7-8 with TRBJ2-7; D possibly matches TRBD1 or TRBD2 (6 bases each). CDR1 and CDR2 from the germline V gene are SGHVS and FQNEAQ. The CDR3 totals 12 residues. The CDR3 bases are TGTGCCGGCAGCCACGGGGGCGGCGAGCAGTACTTC. Translated, it gives CAGSHGGGEQYF.

The V call is TRBV28, the J call TRBJ1-4; D call uncertain. V was clipped by 8 bases and J by 3 bases, with 13 bases between them. The CDR3 extends over 14 amino acids. Germline V CDR1 and CDR2: MDHEN, SYDVKM. The CDR3 sequence is CASLVSGANEKLFF. CDR3 nucleotide sequence: TGTGCCAGCCTTGTATCCGGGGCTAATGAAAAACTGTTTTTT.

Concerning this clone itself: One end of the junction is discordant with germline, which a read error may explain. The CDR3 spells CASSELETLAF. The CDR3 coding sequence is TGTGCCAGCAGTGAATTGGAGACGCTCGCCTTC. This chain links TRBV6-1 with TRBJ2-7; D unresolved. CDR1 MNHNS and CDR2 SASEGT come from the germline V gene. The CDR3 totals 11 residues.

V gene TRBV11-2 combines with J gene TRBJ2-7, with 9 bases fitting TRBD1. Germline lookup yields CDR1 SGHAT and CDR2 FQNNGV. The length of the CDR3 is 15 residues. The ends lost 5 bases at V and 4 bases at J; junction bases unmatched: 9. The CDR3 DNA reads TGTGCCAGCAGCACGGACAGGGGTGAATGGTACGAGCAGTACTTC. Amino acids: CASSTDRGEWYEQYF.

Comments on this clone: One end of the junction is discordant with germline, which a read error may explain. This sequence joins TRBV27 and TRBJ2-1; D possibly corresponds to TRBD1 (7 bases). The CDR3 runs 14 residues. Looked up from germline, CDR1 is MNHEY and CDR2 is SMNVEV (reference sequence). This CDR3 reads CASAGGGDYDEQFF. DNA of the CDR3: TGTGCCAGCGCAGGGGGAGGTGACTACGATGAGCAGTTCTTC.

A note on this clone: A read error is likely here: a far larger clone is one base away. The rearrangement joins TRBV6-6 to TRBJ1-1; D call uncertain. The V end lost 11 bases, the J end lost 3 bases, and 19 bases lay between the germline ends. Germline V gene sequence: CDR1 MNHNY, CDR2 SVGAGI (reference sequence). The CDR3 is made up of 14 amino acids. CDR3 DNA sequence: TGTGCCTGCATATCCTATCCGGAGGACACTGAAGCTTTCTTT. Translation: CACISYPEDTEAFF.

This clone was counted only a few times. This chain links TRBV4-2 with TRBJ2-3; possible D gene TRBD2, 5 bases. Germline V gene lookup returns CDR1 LGHNA and CDR2 YNFKEQ. Trimming cost V 1 base and J 2 bases, with 10 bases left between them. The CDR3 runs to 15 residues. The CDR3 DNA follows: TGTGCCAGCAGCCAAGGGAACGGGAACACAGATACGCAGTATTTT. Protein product: CASSQGNGNTDTQYF.

At least ten counts were recorded for this clone. This specimen includes other DNA sequences encoding the same CDR3. The gene calls are TRBV5-1 and TRBJ2-7, with D tentatively TRBD2 (6 bases). The CDR3 spans 15 residues. In germline, CDR1 is SGHRS, CDR2 YFSETQ. Deletions cut 0 bases from V and 4 bases from J, with 14 bases between. The CDR3 nucleotides are TGCGCCAGCAGCTTGGTTTCGGGAGTGGGGTACGAGCAGTACTTC. It yields the protein CASSLVSGVGYEQYF.

As concerns this clone: This likely reflects a read error, since a far larger clone is one base away. The chain joins TRBV28 to TRBJ1-2; 7 nucleotides match TRBD1. Germline-derived CDR1 and CDR2 are MDHEN and SYDVKM. The CDR3 runs to 16 residues. The ends lost 6 bases at V and 6 bases at J; junction bases unmatched: 16. The CDR3 DNA follows: TGTGCCAGCAGCACACGCTTTACAGGGGACACCCATGGCTACACCTTC. As protein: CASSTRFTGDTHGYTF.

This clone was counted once. V is TRBV28 and J is TRBJ2-1, with no clear D. The V gene lost 8 bases and the J gene lost 0 bases, with 8 bases spanning the gap. Germline V lookup: CDR1 MDHEN, CDR2 SYDVKM. The CDR3 extends over 13 amino acids. The CDR3 here is CASFDISYNEQFF. The CDR3 nucleotides are TGTGCCAGCTTTGACATCTCCTACAATGAGCAGTTCTTC.

With respect to this clone: This likely stems from a read error, as it lies one base from a far larger clone. The chain carries TRBV25-1 and TRBJ1-5; perhaps TRBD1 as D (5 bases). The CDR3 has 16 amino acids. Looked up from germline, CDR1 is MGHDK and CDR2 is SYGVNS. The CDR3 DNA sequence: TGTACCCGGACGTCATCCGGGGGAATCGACAATCAGCCCCAGCATTTT. Its protein is CTRTSSGGIDNQPQHF.

As concerns this clone: This probably arose from a read error, given a far larger clone one base away. The rearrangement links TRBV2 to TRBJ2-1; no firm D call. Looked up from germline, CDR1 is SNHLY and CDR2 is FYNNEI. The length of the CDR3 is 11 residues. The CDR3 DNA reads as TGTGCCAGCACCAACTACAGTGAGCAGTTCTTC. Protein product: CASTNYSEQFF.

This chain connects TRBV28 to TRBJ1-3; 8 nucleotides line up with TRBD1. The CDR3 consists of 17 residues. After removal of 5 bases from V and 4 bases from J, the junction contained 13 bases not matched to a gene. CDR1 is MDHEN, CDR2 SYDVKM, per germline. The CDR3 coding sequence is TGTGCCAGCAGTCAACGGGTAGGACAGGGACCCGGAAACACCATATATTTT. It codes for CASSQRVGQGPGNTIYF.